Shown below are 27 T cell receptor beta chains from a single sample sequenced in a study of regulatory T cells in long-lasting Graves disease. Arm-PCR of CDR3 regions with iRepertoire HTBI primers generated TCR beta libraries. MiXCR was run by TCRdb on the multiplex PCR reads, yielding one entry per CDR3 protein. The data show some 500,000 distinct CDR3 sequences, about 16% seen once. Stated time point: newly diagnosed GD, antithyroid drugs for less than 3 months. After RNA was extracted from PBMCs, the TCR library was made from it. Another study also made use of these data, one on T cells in Graves' hyperthyroidism and ophthalmopathy.

The sequenced sample was peripheral blood mononuclear cells (PBMCs), obtained at new diagnosis, from a patient treated with antithyroid drugs. The receptor source for this set is a woman aged 40 to 65 with Graves disease.

This clonotype came up once. The V and J genes are TRBV29-1 and TRBJ2-5; D may correspond to TRBD1 or TRBD2 (5 bases each). The CDR3 extends over 13 amino acids. CDR1 SQVTM and CDR2 ANQGSEA come from the germline V gene. Deletions cut 7 bases from V and 2 bases from J, with 14 bases between. The DNA of the CDR3 is TGCAGCGGCAGTGGGGACGGACAAGAGACCCAGTACTTC. Protein product: CSGSGDGQETQYF.

This clonotype was counted a few times. V and J are TRBV20-1 and TRBJ2-7; 10 positions match TRBD1. The CDR3 consists of 14 residues. The germline CDR1 and CDR2 sequences are DFQATT and SNEGSKA (reference sequence). Germline trimming cut 6 bases from V and 5 bases from J; bases unmatched to any gene: 10. Here the CDR3 reads CSASAGTGVNEQYF. DNA of the CDR3: TGCAGTGCCTCCGCCGGGACAGGGGTCAACGAGCAGTACTTC.

This clonotype was counted between two and nine times. The rearrangement joins TRBV5-1 to TRBJ1-1, with 9 bases identical to TRBD1. The CDR3 is made up of 15 amino acids. Germline trimming cut 3 bases from V and 4 bases from J; bases unmatched to any gene: 7. Germline CDR1 and CDR2: SGHRS and YFSETQ. DNA of the CDR3: TGCGCCAGCAGCTCGCTCACAGGGGGCCCCACTGAAGCTTTCTTT. Its translation: CASSSLTGGPTEAFF.

This clonotype showed up just a few times. This sequence joins TRBV28 and TRBJ2-7; TRBD1 or TRBD2 may be the D gene (6 bases each). The CDR3 is 13 amino acids. V gave up 5 bases and J gave up 2 bases, with 10 bases separating them. In germline, CDR1 is MDHEN, CDR2 SYDVKM. CDR3 DNA: TGTGCCAGCAGTCCCGGGGGCCCCTACGAGCAGTACTTC. It encodes CASSPGGPYEQYF.

This clonotype was picked up many times. The chain uses TRBV28 and TRBJ2-5; unclear D gene. Germline V lookup: CDR1 MDHEN, CDR2 SYDVKM. The CDR3 extends over 12 amino acids. V was pared by 3 bases and J by 4 bases, with 6 bases between. The DNA of the CDR3 is TGTGCCAGCAGTTTTTCCTCAGAGACCCAGTACTTC. This gives the protein CASSFSSETQYF.

This clonotype appeared a few times. CDR3 sequence (DNA): TGTGCCAGCAGTTGGCGGGAGGGGACCCAGTACTTC. Translation: CASSWREGTQYF. This sequence joins TRBV6-5 and TRBJ2-5; 9 nucleotides line up with TRBD2. V lost 4 bases to trimming and J lost 7 bases; unmatched junction nucleotides: 1. This CDR3 is built from 12 residues. Germline loops: CDR1 MNHEY, CDR2 SVGAGI.

The J gene is TRBJ1-6, the V gene TRBV7-9, with D maybe TRBD1 (5 bases). The V and J ends lost 5 bases and 14 bases respectively, with 19 bases between them. CDR1 and CDR2 from the germline V gene are SEHNR and FQNEAQ (reference sequence). The length of the CDR3 is 14 residues. The CDR3 bases are TGTGCCAGCAGCCCTACCGACAGCGTGAAATCCCTCCACTTT. Residues: CASSPTDSVKSLHF.

This clonotype was recorded at least ten times. At one boundary the junction diverges from the germline segment, which might be a read error. The rearrangement links TRBV28 to TRBJ1-5; D remains ambiguous. The germline V gene has CDR1 MDHEN and CDR2 SYDVKM. The CDR3 totals 12 residues. The CDR3 protein is CASREGNQPPHF. Written as DNA, the CDR3 is TGTGCCAGCAGGGAAGGGAATCAGCCCCCGCATTTT.

This chain links TRBV7-8 with TRBJ2-4, with D unresolved. Trimming cost V 5 bases and J 0 bases, with 14 bases left between them. This CDR3 spans 16 amino acids. Per the germline V gene, CDR1 is SGHVS and CDR2 is FQNEAQ. The DNA for the CDR3 is TGTGCCAGCAGCCTTTCTGCAACCCTAGCCAAAAACATTCAGTACTTC. Protein product: CASSLSATLAKNIQYF.

A remark on this clonotype: A much larger clone differs from this one at a single base, so this may be a read error. The chain couples TRBV12-3 or TRBV12-4 to TRBJ2-1; D may be TRBD1 (6 bases). The CDR3 consists of 15 residues. Trimming took 3 bases from V and 10 from J, leaving 19 bases between them. CDR3 DNA: TGTGCCAGCAGTTTTGACCGTCAGGGGACCTACGAGCAGTTCTTC. This sequence encodes CASSFDRQGTYEQFF.

The chain links TRBV4-1 to TRBJ2-7; 8 bases line up with TRBD1. Unmatched junction bases numbered 12, after V lost 2 bases and J lost 3 bases. The CDR3 contains 17 residues. In germline, CDR1 is MGHRA, CDR2 YSYEKL. This CDR3 is CASSQRLRDRRIYEQYF. The DNA of the CDR3 is TGCGCCAGCAGCCAAAGACTCCGGGACAGGAGGATCTACGAGCAGTACTTC.

The chain couples TRBV7-9 to TRBJ1-1, with TRBD1 identical over 8 bases. V gave up 11 bases and J gave up 4 bases; unmatched junction bases: 6. This CDR3 has 12 residues. Germline V gene sequence: CDR1 SEHNR, CDR2 FQNEAQ (reference sequence). CDR3 nucleotide sequence: TGTGCCGGACAGGGAGGAACCACTGAAGCTTTCTTT. Its translation is CAGQGGTTEAFF.

This clonotype has a count of ten or more. This chain uses TRBV18 with TRBJ1-1; TRBD1 aligns across 8 bases. The V segment lost 4 bases and the J segment 6 bases; nucleotides outside the gene matches: 4. The germline gives CDR1 KGHSH, CDR2 LQKENI. The CDR3 runs 13 residues. Here the CDR3 DNA reads TGTGCCAGCTCACTTGACAGGGGCGCTGAAGCTTTCTTT. Its protein product is CASSLDRGAEAFF. Full variable domain (outside the CDR3, taken from reference TRBV18 and TRBJ1-1): NAGVMQNPRHLVRRRGQEARLRCSPMKGHSHVYWYRQLPEEGLKFMVYLQKENIIDESGMPKERFSAEFPKEGPSILRIQQVVRGDSAAYFCASSLDRGAEAFFGQGTRLTVV.

This clonotype was counted many times. The V gene is TRBV3-1, the J gene TRBJ2-1; the match to TRBD2 covers 10 bases. The CDR3 has 15 residues. Germline V lookup: CDR1 LGHDT, CDR2 YNNKEL (reference sequence). The J segment lost 14 bases and the V segment lost 0 bases, leaving 10 bases of the junction unmatched. CDR3 bases: TGTGCCAGCAGCCAAGACCCTAGCGGGGGTCGTGGGAAGTTCTTC. Residues: CASSQDPSGGRGKFF.

This clonotype was seen more than once but under ten times. The CDR3 spells CASSLGGAHEKLFF. DNA of the CDR3: TGCGCCAGCAGCCTCGGGGGCGCCCATGAAAAACTGTTTTTT. The chain has TRBV4-1 and TRBJ1-4; tentatively, D is TRBD1 (6 bases). The CDR3 totals 14 residues. V lost 4 bases and J 6 bases, leaving 12 bases between the germline ends. The germline V gene has CDR1 MGHRA and CDR2 YSYEKL.

This sequence joins TRBV19 and TRBJ1-1; D ambiguous. Trimming stripped 9 bases from V and 1 base from J, with 12 bases between. CDR3 length: 13 residues. CDR1 and CDR2 (germline): LNHDA, SQIVND (reference sequence). CDR3 in DNA: TGTGCCAGCAATCCCGGTCCGAACACTGAAGCTTTCTTT. Translated, it gives CASNPGPNTEAFF.

There are a few counts of this clonotype. The genes are TRBV20-1 and TRBJ2-3, with 9 bases aligning to TRBD2. The germline V gene encodes CDR1 DFQATT and CDR2 SNEGSKA (reference sequence). V lost 1 base to trimming and J lost 2 bases; unmatched junction nucleotides: 7. The length of the CDR3 is 16 residues. The CDR3 nucleotides read TGCAGTGCTAGAGCCGCGGGGGGGCCCTTCACAGATACGCAGTATTTT. It translates to CSARAAGGPFTDTQYF.

This clonotype has only a few counts. The chain carries TRBV19 and TRBJ1-1; D gene unclear. Trimming stripped 8 bases from V and 6 bases from J, with 19 bases between. Germline V gives CDR1 LNHDA, CDR2 SQIVND (reference sequence). The CDR3 is made up of 14 amino acids. This chain's CDR3 is CASSSARLDAEAFF. DNA of the CDR3: TGTGCCAGTTCCAGCGCACGCCTGGACGCTGAAGCTTTCTTT.

With respect to this clonotype: One junction end does not reproduce the germline sequence, and a read error may be involved. This sequence joins TRBV7-9 and TRBJ1-4; 8 bases align to TRBD1. CDR3 size: 14 residues. CDR1 SEHNR and CDR2 FQNEAQ come from the germline V gene (reference sequence). CDR3 in amino acids: CASSLGQANEKLLF. CDR3 in DNA: TGTGCCAGCAGCTTGGGACAGGCAAATGAAAAACTGCTTTTT.

The chain combines TRBV4-1 with TRBJ2-7; no clear D gene. Trimming removed 0 bases from V and 5 bases from J, with 5 bases in between. The CDR3 runs 12 residues. CDR1 and CDR2 (germline): MGHRA, YSYEKL. This CDR3 is CASSQDFNEQYF. In nucleotides, the CDR3 is TGCGCCAGCAGCCAAGATTTTAACGAGCAGTACTTC.

The chain joins TRBV2 to TRBJ1-2; 9 bases align to TRBD1. Unmatched junction bases numbered 13, after V lost 3 bases and J lost 8 bases. Germline V gene sequence: CDR1 SNHLY, CDR2 FYNNEI. The CDR3 sequence is 16 residues long. CDR3 sequence reads: CASSDYRTGASGGYTF. Written as DNA, the CDR3 is TGTGCCAGCAGTGATTACCGGACAGGGGCAAGTGGAGGCTACACCTTC. The full variable domain, with the rest looked up from reference TRBV2 and TRBJ1-2, is EPEVTQTPSHQVTQMGQEVILRCVPISNHLYFYWYRQILGQKVEFLVSFYNNEISEKSEIFDDQFSVERPDGSNFTLKIRSTKLEDSAMYFCASSDYRTGASGGYTFGSGTRLTVV.

The rearrangement links TRBV6-2 or TRBV6-3 to TRBJ1-5, with 7 bases fitting TRBD1. CDR1 MNHEY and CDR2 SVGEGT come from the germline V gene. The CDR3 runs to 15 residues. The trim removed 6 bases at V and 6 bases at J, leaving 11 bases unmatched. This chain's CDR3 is CASSEIQGGFQPQHF. The CDR3 bases are TGTGCCAGCAGCGAGATCCAGGGGGGATTTCAGCCCCAGCATTTT.

The table lists this clonotype with many counts. This chain joins TRBV11-2 and TRBJ2-5, with D hard to call. Germline V CDR1 and CDR2: SGHAT, FQNNGV. Trimming pared 3 bases from V and 5 bases from J, leaving 13 bases between. This CDR3 contains 14 residues. The CDR3 loop is CASSFLAHRETQYF. The CDR3 DNA reads TGTGCCAGCAGCTTCTTAGCACACCGGGAGACCCAGTACTTC.

This clonotype was counted ten times or more. The chain uses TRBV20-1 and TRBJ1-2; D is perhaps TRBD1 (6 bases). The V and J ends lost 3 bases and 4 bases respectively, with 9 bases between them. The CDR3 consists of 12 residues. Germline lookup yields CDR1 DFQATT and CDR2 SNEGSKA (reference sequence). CDR3 bases: TGCAGTGCTAGTGGGGGCTCCTATGGCTACACCTTC. It is translated as CSASGGSYGYTF.

With respect to this clonotype: A much larger clone is a single base away; this may be a read error. This sequence joins TRBV13 and TRBJ2-3; 8 positions agree with TRBD2. The J call is uncertain, as TRBJ2-7 better fits the DNA end. Per the germline V gene, CDR1 is PRHDT and CDR2 is FYEKMQ (reference sequence). The CDR3 spans 16 residues. The CDR3 spells CASSAGTSGFYNEQYF. DNA of the CDR3: TGTGCCAGCAGCGCAGGGACTAGTGGTTTCTACAATGAGCAGTACTTC.

V is TRBV30 and J is TRBJ1-6; D possibly corresponds to TRBD1 (5 bases). The CDR3 loop spans 15 amino acids. The germline V gene encodes CDR1 GTSNPN and CDR2 SVGIG (reference sequence). Trimming stripped 0 bases from V and 7 bases from J, with 13 bases between. CDR3 sequence reads: CAWSVGPEGNSPLHF. DNA of the CDR3: TGTGCCTGGAGTGTAGGGCCCGAGGGGAATTCACCCCTCCACTTT.

The V gene is TRBV6-2 or TRBV6-3, the J gene TRBJ2-6; 8 positions agree with TRBD1. CDR1 MNHEY and CDR2 SVGEGT come from the germline V gene. Trimming cost V 2 bases and J 0 bases; bases outside gene matches: 9. The CDR3 covers 19 residues. CDR3 region: CASSYNPGQGLSGANVLTF. CDR3 DNA sequence: TGTGCCAGCAGTTACAATCCCGGACAGGGCCTCTCTGGGGCCAACGTCCTGACTTTC.